These T cell receptor beta chains were read from a single sample in a study of blood T cell repertoires in COVID-19. This table comes from immunoSEQ multiplex PCR, and its TCRdb copy is limited to in-frame clones, with some not included. The data contain 25,000 to 30,000 clones, around 90% of them singletons. Material for sequencing was peripheral blood. These receptors came from a man aged 70-80 years with active or convalescent COVID-19. CDR3s include the opening cysteine and the closing phenylalanine or tryptophan. The D gene is left open where the match is weak. Clone size is not always given. Where it is, it says once, few, many or a class for expanded clones.

NA	NA	TRBV9	TRBJ2-3	14	CASSAQPRTDTQYF	TGTGCCAGCAGCGCCCAACCACGGACAGATACGCAGTATTTT
NA	NA	TRBV6-2/TRBV6-3	TRBJ1-5	15	CASSRGGAGNQPQHF	TGTGCCAGCAGTCGCGGGGGTGCGGGCAATCAGCCCCAGCATTTT
NA	NA	TRBV11-2	TRBJ2-7	12	CASSLDRGGQYF	TGTGCCAGCAGCTTAGACAGGGGTGGGCAGTACTTC
NA	NA	TRBV10-1	TRBJ2-5	13	CASSADFQETQYF	TGCGCCAGCAGTGCGGACTTCCAAGAGACCCAGTACTTC
NA	TRBD2	TRBV28	TRBJ2-1	17	CASSLTPSGALKDEQFF	TGTGCCAGCAGTTTAACCCCCAGCGGGGCCCTAAAAGATGAGCAGTTCTTC
NA	NA	TRBV5-1	TRBJ1-1	17	CASSFLAGGQTSTEAFF	TGCGCCAGCAGCTTTCTGGCCGGGGGGCAAACTAGCACTGAAGCTTTCTTT
NA	NA	TRBV5-4	TRBJ2-7	10	CASGSGKQYF	TGTGCCAGCGGCTCAGGGAAGCAGTACTTC
NA	NA	TRBV7-2	TRBJ2-3	16	CASSTPPRQRSDTQYF	TGTGCCAGCAGCACGCCCCCAAGACAGAGGTCAGATACGCAGTATTTT
NA	NA	TRBV23-1	TRBJ2-5	14	CASSHESTTETQYF	TGCGCCAGCAGTCACGAATCTACCACAGAGACCCAGTACTTC
NA	NA	TRBV28	TRBJ1-2	13	CASRLDGDYGYTF	TGTGCCAGCAGGCTTGACGGGGACTATGGCTACACCTTC
once	TRBD2	TRBV6-5	TRBJ2-3	15	CASTGGRAGTDTQYF	TGTGCCAGCACTGGCGGGAGGGCCGGAACAGATACGCAGTATTTT
once	NA	TRBV7-8	TRBJ1-4	15	CASSSAATSNEKLFF	TGTGCCAGCAGCTCTGCGGCCACCTCTAATGAAAAACTGTTTTTT
NA	TRBD1	TRBV11-2	TRBJ2-3	15	CASRRPGQGTDTQYF	TGTGCCAGCAGACGACCGGGACAGGGGACAGATACGCAGTATTTT
NA	NA	TRBV5-1	TRBJ2-3	14	CASSPGHTEDTQYF	TGCGCCAGCAGCCCCGGACATACCGAGGATACGCAGTATTTT
NA	TRBD1	TRBV29-1	TRBJ1-1	13	CSVQGTVNTEAFF	TGCAGCGTCCAGGGGACAGTGAACACTGAAGCTTTCTTT
few	TRBD1	TRBV6-6	TRBJ2-4	12	CASVSLGTGKYF	TGTGCCAGCGTCTCCCTCGGGACAGGGAAGTACTTC
NA	NA	TRBV6-5	TRBJ1-1	15	CASSYGGVGTVEAFF	TGTGCCAGCAGTTACGGCGGGGTCGGGACGGTTGAAGCTTTCTTT
NA	NA	TRBV11-2	TRBJ2-7	12	CASSIQTYEQYF	TGTGCCAGCAGCATCCAGACCTACGAGCAGTACTTC
NA	NA	TRBV30	TRBJ2-5	12	CAWSETEETQYF	TGTGCCTGGAGTGAGACAGAAGAGACCCAGTACTTC
once	TRBD1	TRBV6-5	TRBJ1-1	15	CASSQPNRGNTEAFF	TGTGCCAGCAGTCAGCCTAACAGGGGGAACACTGAAGCTTTCTTT
NA	NA	TRBV9	TRBJ1-2	14	CASSVGQGFYGYTF	TGTGCCAGCAGCGTAGGGCAGGGCTTCTATGGCTACACCTTC
few	TRBD1	TRBV5-1	TRBJ1-1	14	CASSAGQGDTEAFF	TGCGCCAGCAGCGCCGGACAGGGGGACACTGAAGCTTTCTTT
NA	NA	TRBV11-3	TRBJ2-1	13	CASSLSEVNEQFF	TGTGCCAGCAGCCTGTCAGAGGTAAATGAGCAGTTCTTC
NA	TRBD2	TRBV5-1	TRBJ2-3	15	CASSGGTSGTDTQYF	TGCGCCAGCAGCGGCGGGACTAGCGGGACAGATACGCAGTATTTT
NA	NA	TRBV7-2	TRBJ2-2	16	CASSPHIVTNTGELFF	TGTGCCAGCAGCCCCCATATAGTTACGAACACCGGGGAGCTGTTTTTT
once	NA	TRBV5-6	TRBJ2-3	19	CASSPLTSTVTGRGDTQYF	TGTGCCAGCAGCCCACTGACCTCTACAGTTACGGGCCGGGGAGATACGCAGTATTTT
NA	NA	TRBV3-1/TRBV3-2	TRBJ2-7	14	CASSQDGGSYEQYF	TGTGCCAGCAGCCAAGATGGAGGGTCCTACGAGCAGTACTTC
NA	TRBD1	TRBV19	TRBJ1-5	18	CASSIMGQGGDSNQPQHF	TGTGCCAGTAGTATAATGGGACAGGGGGGGGATAGCAATCAGCCCCAGCATTTT
NA	TRBD2	TRBV4-2	TRBJ2-1	16	CASSQVGGGAGNEQFF	TGTGCCAGCAGCCAAGTAGGCGGGGGGGCCGGTAATGAGCAGTTCTTC
NA	NA	TRBV6-1	TRBJ2-4	15	CASSEPLIAKNIQYF	TGTGCCAGCAGTGAACCGTTAATAGCCAAAAACATTCAGTACTTC
NA	NA	TRBV27	TRBJ2-3	15	CASSLSGSYSDTQYF	TGTGCCAGCAGTTTGAGTGGGAGTTATTCAGATACGCAGTATTTT
NA	TRBD1	TRBV28	TRBJ1-1	18	CASSPTTNRGTGYTEAFF	TGTGCCAGCAGTCCAACTACCAACAGGGGGACCGGGTACACTGAAGCTTTCTTT
NA	NA	TRBV5-1	TRBJ2-2	16	CASSPGTPGTTGELFF	TGCGCCAGCAGCCCGGGGACTCCGGGGACGACCGGGGAGCTGTTTTTT
NA	TRBD1	TRBV4-2	TRBJ1-1	15	CASSQDWTGGTEAFF	TGTGCCAGCAGCCAAGATTGGACAGGGGGCACTGAAGCTTTCTTT
NA	NA	TRBV5-4	TRBJ1-6	13	CASSLTGTSPLHF	TGTGCCAGCAGCTTGACAGGGACTTCACCCCTCCACTTT
NA	NA	TRBV6-5	TRBJ2-7	12	CASRPEDYEQYF	TGTGCCAGCAGACCAGAAGACTACGAGCAGTACTTC
NA	NA	TRBV24-1	TRBJ2-2	15	CATNGGRGNTGELFF	TGTGCCACCAATGGGGGCAGGGGGAACACCGGGGAGCTGTTTTTT
NA	NA	TRBV7-3	TRBJ2-3	14	CASSSGNPTDTQYF	TGTGCCAGCAGCTCCGGGAATCCCACAGATACGCAGTATTTT
NA	NA	TRBV18	TRBJ1-4	13	CASSPRGNEKLFF	TGTGCCAGCTCACCACGCGGTAATGAAAAACTGTTTTTT
NA	NA	TRBV6-5	TRBJ2-7	13	CASRVGVRYEQYF	TGTGCCAGCAGGGTAGGGGTCCGATACGAGCAGTACTTC
NA	TRBD1	TRBV12-5	TRBJ1-3	15	CASGWTGAYGNTIYF	TGTGCTAGTGGCTGGACAGGGGCGTATGGAAACACCATATATTTT
NA	TRBD1	TRBV12-3/TRBV12-4	TRBJ2-5	13	CASSLGQGQTQYF	TGTGCCAGCAGTCTCGGACAGGGACAGACCCAGTACTTC
NA	NA	TRBV9	TRBJ1-3	14	CASSVARTGNTIYF	TGTGCCAGCAGCGTAGCCAGGACTGGAAACACCATATATTTT
NA	NA	TRBV11-3	TRBJ2-3	12	CASADGFGTQYF	TGTGCCAGCGCCGACGGGTTTGGTACGCAGTATTTT
NA	TRBD1	TRBV18	TRBJ1-3	15	CASSRGQASGNTIYF	TGTGCCAGCTCTCGTGGACAGGCCTCTGGAAACACCATATATTTT
NA	TRBD2	TRBV20-1	TRBJ2-1	19	CSASRPGLASIGAYNEQFF	TGCAGTGCTAGTAGACCGGGACTAGCGTCAATCGGGGCCTACAATGAGCAGTTCTTC
NA	NA	TRBV5-4	TRBJ2-7	15	CASNKQGVDLGEQYF	TGTGCCAGCAACAAACAGGGTGTAGACCTAGGCGAGCAGTACTTC
NA	NA	TRBV9	TRBJ2-7	15	CASSVEPAGLYEQYF	TGTGCCAGCAGCGTAGAACCGGCGGGTCTCTACGAGCAGTACTTC
NA	TRBD2	TRBV19	TRBJ2-3	15	CASSKGLAGTDTQYF	TGTGCCAGTAGTAAGGGACTAGCGGGCACAGATACGCAGTATTTT
NA	TRBD2	TRBV10-3	TRBJ2-5	13	CAILAGLQETQYF	TGTGCCATCCTAGCGGGGCTACAAGAGACCCAGTACTTC
NA	NA	TRBV18	TRBJ2-3	16	CASSPLGGQGSDTQYF	TGTGCCAGCTCACCACTCGGCGGTCAGGGTTCCGATACGCAGTATTTT
NA	TRBD2	TRBV4-3	TRBJ2-2	17	CASSQDFGGANTGELFF	TGCGCCAGCAGCCAAGACTTCGGGGGGGCGAACACCGGGGAGCTGTTTTTT
NA	TRBD2	TRBV24-1	TRBJ2-1	17	CATSDSTGTSGYNEQFF	TGTGCCACCAGTGACTCCACCGGGACTAGCGGTTACAATGAGCAGTTCTTC
NA	NA	TRBV19	TRBJ1-4	16	CASSIVGPATNEKLFF	TGTGCCAGTAGTATAGTGGGGCCAGCTACTAATGAAAAACTGTTTTTT
NA	NA	TRBV7-6	TRBJ2-2	16	CASSLAASGNTGELFF	TGTGCCAGCAGCTTAGCAGCGTCGGGGAACACCGGGGAGCTGTTTTTT
NA	NA	TRBV11-2	TRBJ1-3	17	CASSQRSGGAGGNTIYF	TGTGCCAGCAGCCAACGATCGGGGGGGGCCGGTGGAAACACCATATATTTT
NA	NA	TRBV27	TRBJ2-2	11	CASRFYGELFF	TGTGCCAGCAGGTTTTACGGGGAGCTGTTTTTT
NA	TRBD2	TRBV24-1	TRBJ2-1	18	CATSDRTSGSGSYNEQFF	TGTGCCACCAGTGACCGGACTAGCGGGAGCGGATCCTACAATGAGCAGTTCTTC
NA	NA	TRBV12-3/TRBV12-4	TRBJ1-4	12	CASSLGQEKLFF	TGTGCCAGCAGCCTAGGACAGGAAAAACTGTTTTTT